These T cell receptor beta chains were read from a single sample in a study of graft-versus-host responses after intestinal transplantation. Sequencing used immunoSEQ multiplex PCR; TCRdb keeps in-frame clones, though not all of them. The data hold about 40,000 clones, with 89% observed a single time. The sample here was PBMCs, taken just under 270 days after transplant. These receptors all stem from a human patient who received an intestinal transplant, so some T cells may come from the graft donor. Both conserved end residues are part of each CDR3. The listing skips clone size in some rows; elsewhere it reads once, few, many or a size class.

cdr3_length clone_size j_call v_call cdr3_aa
15 . TRBJ2-2 TRBV19 CASSIAAHDTGELFF
16 . TRBJ2-3 TRBV6-4 CASSDSMGRSTDTQYF
15 . TRBJ1-1 TRBV6-1 CASSEAWSGAYEAFF
12 . TRBJ2-3 TRBV6-5 CASSRGGDTQYF
16 . TRBJ1-3 TRBV9 CASSVASGTVGNTIYF
15 once TRBJ1-1 TRBV4-2 CASSQDRTSNTEAFF
13 . TRBJ1-1 TRBV15 CATKGFMNTEAFF
12 . TRBJ1-1 TRBV6-6 CASKAGSTEAFF
12 once TRBJ2-5 TRBV7-9 CASSLGKETQYF
18 . TRBJ1-6 TRBV7-6 CASPSAPNSSSYNSPLHF
14 . TRBJ2-1 TRBV11-2 CASRMPGLFHEQFF
14 . TRBJ2-3 TRBV29-1 CSVHQGTRGDTQYF
16 . TRBJ2-7 TRBV2 CASRAFDRGHTYEQYF
12 . TRBJ1-5 TRBV7-6 CASSRLGLPQHF
15 . TRBJ2-2 TRBV5-4 CASSLGLAGTGELFF
12 . TRBJ2-3 TRBV10-3 CAIRGATDTQYF
16 once TRBJ2-5 TRBV5-1 CASSRRDWGTQETQYF
14 . TRBJ1-3 TRBV10-2 CASGLRGNGNTIYF
16 . TRBJ2-2 TRBV7-9 CASSHAPGQNTGELFF
17 . TRBJ2-1 TRBV19 CASRTTTRPDSYNEQFF
16 once TRBJ2-5 TRBV6-1 CASSDGISTGGETQYF
15 . TRBJ2-5 TRBV7-9 CASSLATGGRETQYF
16 . TRBJ1-3 TRBV27 CASSLGLPASGNTIYF
15 . TRBJ2-2 TRBV7-6 CASSLGIGAAGELFF
15 . TRBJ2-7 TRBV13 CASSVDGTPFYEQYF
14 . TRBJ2-7 TRBV4-2 CASSQDRVVNEQYF
13 . TRBJ1-1 TRBV7-6 CASSLGGATEAFF
14 . TRBJ2-5 TRBV19 CASSKTRGGETQYF
15 . TRBJ2-1 TRBV6-1 CASRNPGGGHNEQFF